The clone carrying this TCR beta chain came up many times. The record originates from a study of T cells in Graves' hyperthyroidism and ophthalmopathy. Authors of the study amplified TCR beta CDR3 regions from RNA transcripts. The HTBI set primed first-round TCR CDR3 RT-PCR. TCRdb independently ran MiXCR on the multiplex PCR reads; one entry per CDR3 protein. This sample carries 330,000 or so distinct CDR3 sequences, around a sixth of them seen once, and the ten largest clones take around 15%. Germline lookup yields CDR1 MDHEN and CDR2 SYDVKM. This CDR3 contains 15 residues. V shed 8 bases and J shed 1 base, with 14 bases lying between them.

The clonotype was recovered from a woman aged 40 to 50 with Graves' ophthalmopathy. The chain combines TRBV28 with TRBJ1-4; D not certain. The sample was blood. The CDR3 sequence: CASARNRITNEKLFF. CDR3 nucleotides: TGTGCCAGCGCCAGAAACAGAATAACTAATGAAAAACTGTTTTTT. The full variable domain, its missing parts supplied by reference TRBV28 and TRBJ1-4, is DVKVTQSSRYLVKRTGEKVFLECVQDMDHENMFWYRQDPGLGLRLIYFSYDVKMKEKGDIPEGYSVSREKKERFSLILESASTNQTSMYLCASARNRITNEKLFFGSGTQLSVL.